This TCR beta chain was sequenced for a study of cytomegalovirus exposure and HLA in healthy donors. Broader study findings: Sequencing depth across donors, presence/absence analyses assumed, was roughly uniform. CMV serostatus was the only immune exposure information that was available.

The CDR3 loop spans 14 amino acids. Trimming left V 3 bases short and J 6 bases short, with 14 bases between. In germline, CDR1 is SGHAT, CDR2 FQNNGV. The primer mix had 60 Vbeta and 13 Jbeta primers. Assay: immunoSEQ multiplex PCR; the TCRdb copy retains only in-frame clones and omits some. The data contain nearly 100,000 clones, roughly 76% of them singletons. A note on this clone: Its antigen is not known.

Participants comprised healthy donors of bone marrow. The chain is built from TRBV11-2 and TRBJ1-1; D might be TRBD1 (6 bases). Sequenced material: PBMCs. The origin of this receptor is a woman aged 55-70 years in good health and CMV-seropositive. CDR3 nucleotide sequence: TGTGCCAGCAGCTTCCAGGGGAGAGTCGCTGAAGCTTTCTTT. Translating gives CASSFQGRVAEAFF.